These 27 T cell receptor beta chains share one sample of origin, sequenced in a study of cytomegalovirus exposure and HLA in healthy donors. Both 60 Vbeta primers and 13 Jbeta primers went into the PCR. Sequenced by immunoSEQ multiplex PCR; TCRdb stores in-frame clones only, minus some. The data contain around 210,000 clones, around 77% of them singletons. The sequenced sample was PBMCs. The source of these receptors is a woman in her 30s in good health and CMV-seronegative.

V and J are TRBV5-1 and TRBJ2-7; 12 nucleotides match TRBD2. The CDR3 contains 15 residues. The germline V gene encodes CDR1 SGHRS and CDR2 YFSETQ. Germline trimming cut 0 bases from V and 2 bases from J; bases unmatched to any gene: 0. The CDR3 DNA reads as TGCGCCAGCAGCTTGGGACTAGCGGGGGCCTACGAGCAGTACTTC. Translated, it gives CASSLGLAGAYEQYF.

J is TRBJ1-2 and V is TRBV19; 7 nucleotides match TRBD1. Germline V CDR1 and CDR2: LNHDA, SQIVND (reference sequence). The CDR3 length is 13 residues. After removal of 0 bases from V and 7 bases from J, the junction contained 2 bases not matched to a gene. CDR3 sequence (DNA): TGTGCCAGTAGTATAGACTGGACAGGTGGCTACACCTTC. As protein: CASSIDWTGGYTF.

This sequence joins TRBV27 and TRBJ1-6, with D possibly TRBD1 on 6 matching bases. V lost 3 bases to trimming and J lost 8 bases, with 23 bases between them. The CDR3 contains 18 residues. Germline V lookup: CDR1 MNHEY, CDR2 SMNVEV (reference sequence). The CDR3 protein is CASSFGRTGLRIYSPLHF. The CDR3 bases are TGTGCCAGCAGTTTCGGCAGAACAGGGCTCCGAATCTATTCACCCCTCCACTTT.

V is TRBV6-1 and J is TRBJ2-5, with D possibly matching TRBD2 (6 bases). Germline CDR1 reads MNHNS; CDR2 reads SASEGT. This CDR3 has 14 residues. V lost 4 bases, J lost 7 bases, and 16 bases lay in between. CDR3 in DNA: TGTGCCAGCAGTGCGGCTAGCGTCGCGGCGACCCAGTACTTC. Amino acids: CASSAASVAATQYF.

The rearrangement links TRBV4-1 to TRBJ1-5, with D possibly matching TRBD1 (5 bases). Germline V gene data show CDR1 as MGHRA and CDR2 as YSYEKL. V lost 1 base and J 1 base, leaving 8 bases between the germline ends. The CDR3 loop spans 15 amino acids. CDR3 residues: CASSQVGLSNQPQHF. CDR3 sequence (DNA): TGCGCCAGCAGCCAAGTGGGGCTAAGCAATCAGCCCCAGCATTTT.

The chain links TRBV9 to TRBJ1-2; 10 nucleotides align to TRBD1. In germline, CDR1 is SGDLS, CDR2 YYNGEE. The length of the CDR3 is 15 residues. The J segment lost 1 base and the V segment lost 4 bases, leaving 4 bases of the junction unmatched. The CDR3 DNA reads TGTGCCAGCAGCCCAGGGACAGGGGATAACTATGGCTACACCTTC. Its protein is CASSPGTGDNYGYTF.

The gene calls are TRBV2 and TRBJ1-2, with unresolved D. The germline V gene has CDR1 SNHLY and CDR2 FYNNEI. Trimming removed 6 bases at V and 8 bases at J, with 13 bases between. This CDR3 has 12 amino acids. The CDR3 here is CASSLFREGYTF. The CDR3 nucleotides are TGTGCCAGCAGCCTATTTCGGGAGGGCTACACCTTC.

This clone came up a few times. The chain employs TRBV5-5 and TRBJ2-1; D gene ambiguous. The CDR3 consists of 12 residues. V lost 0 bases and J 6 bases, leaving 4 bases between the germline ends. Germline CDR1 SGHKS, CDR2 YYEKEE (reference sequence). The CDR3 reads CASSLGSNEQFF. DNA for the CDR3: TGTGCCAGCAGCTTGGGGAGCAATGAGCAGTTCTTC.

The CDR3 spells CASSIVTGGYNEQFF. CDR3 DNA sequence: TGTGCCAGTAGTATAGTAACAGGGGGTTACAATGAGCAGTTCTTC. This rearrangement joins TRBV19 to TRBJ2-1, with TRBD1 identical over 8 bases. Germline V lookup: CDR1 LNHDA, CDR2 SQIVND (reference sequence). Unmatched junction bases numbered 3, after V lost 1 base and J lost 4 bases. The CDR3 sequence is 15 residues long.

This clone was picked up one time. V usage is TRBV5-1 and J usage is TRBJ2-2, with 10 bases fitting TRBD2. Germline CDR1 reads SGHRS; CDR2 reads YFSETQ. This CDR3 spans 15 amino acids. V was pared by 6 bases and J by 0 bases, with 2 bases of the junction left unmatched. The CDR3: CASMGTSANTGELFF. The CDR3, as DNA: TGCGCCAGCATGGGGACTAGCGCGAACACCGGGGAGCTGTTTTTT.

The CDR3 reads CASSSLGTSGYNEQFF. In nucleotides, the CDR3 is TGTGCCAGCAGTAGCTTAGGGACTAGCGGTTACAATGAGCAGTTCTTC. The J gene is TRBJ2-1, the V gene TRBV6-6; 11 bases fit TRBD2. This CDR3 region has 16 residues. V gave up 5 bases and J gave up 4 bases; unmatched junction bases: 7. Germline V CDR1 and CDR2: MNHNY, SVGAGI (reference sequence).

CDR3 sequence (DNA): TGTGCCAGCAGACGGACTAGCGGGAGCACAGATACGCAGTATTTT. It codes for CASRRTSGSTDTQYF. This sequence joins TRBV28 and TRBJ2-3; 11 nucleotides align to TRBD2. Germline loops: CDR1 MDHEN, CDR2 SYDVKM. The V segment lost 6 bases and the J segment 0 bases; nucleotides outside the gene matches: 2. CDR3 length: 15 residues.

The J gene is TRBJ2-5, the V gene TRBV6-5, with D unclear. The CDR3 runs to 12 residues. The V end lost 2 bases, the J end lost 4 bases, and 5 bases lay between the germline ends. The germline CDR1 and CDR2 sequences are MNHEY and SVGAGI. The CDR3 DNA reads as TGTGCCAGCAGTTACGGGCGAGAGACCCAGTACTTC. It yields the protein CASSYGRETQYF.

The V and J genes are TRBV6-5 and TRBJ2-5; 10 bases agree with TRBD2. This CDR3 region has 15 residues. Germline values: CDR1 MNHEY, CDR2 SVGAGI. J gave up 2 bases and V 7 bases, and 7 bases lay outside the gene matches. CDR3 nucleotides: TGTGCCAGCACCCATAGCGGGGGGCTTCAAGAGACCCAGTACTTC. This codes for CASTHSGGLQETQYF.

The chain combines TRBV18 with TRBJ1-4; 7 bases map to TRBD1. Per germline, CDR1 KGHSH and CDR2 LQKENI. The trim removed 3 bases at V and 1 base at J, leaving 14 bases unmatched. The CDR3 extends over 19 amino acids. CDR3 nucleotide sequence: TGTGCCAGCTCACCTCCAGGGGGATCAGTGGTTTTAACTAATGAAAAACTGTTTTTT. The encoded protein is CASSPPGGSVVLTNEKLFF.

With respect to this clone: One junction end does not reproduce the germline sequence, and a read error may be involved. This sequence joins TRBV7-9 and TRBJ1-1, with 10 bases matching TRBD1. There are 19 residues in the CDR3. Germline V gene lookup returns CDR1 SEHNR and CDR2 FQNEAQ (reference sequence). The CDR3 DNA reads TGTTCCAGCAGCTTAGCGGGTTTATGGACAGGGGGATTGAACACTGAAGCTTTCTTT. It encodes CSSSLAGLWTGGLNTEAFF. Full variable domain (rest looked up from reference TRBV7-9 and TRBJ1-1): DTGVSQNPRHKITKRGQNVTFRCDPISEHNRLYWYRQTLGQGPEFLTYFQNEAQLEKSRLLSDRFSAERPKGSFSTLEIQRTEQGDSAMYLCSSSLAGLWTGGLNTEAFFGQGTRLTVV.

The genes are TRBV27 and TRBJ2-2, with D possibly matching TRBD2 (5 bases). The germline V and J ends were trimmed by 8 bases and 1 base, with 26 bases remaining between them. CDR1 and CDR2 from the germline V gene are MNHEY and SMNVEV (reference sequence). The CDR3 loop spans 19 amino acids. The CDR3 here is CASSEFWTGVYGNTGELFF. The CDR3 DNA follows: TGTGCCAGCTCCGAGTTTTGGACTGGGGTCTATGGGAACACCGGGGAGCTGTTTTTT.

This chain joins TRBV6-6 and TRBJ1-5; weak D call: TRBD1 (5 bases). CDR1 is MNHNY, CDR2 SVGAGI, per germline (reference sequence). The V end was cut by 2 bases, the J end by 2 bases, with 10 bases between. There are 15 residues in the CDR3. The CDR3 loop is CASSYVGGGNQPQHF. DNA for the CDR3: TGTGCCAGCAGTTACGTAGGAGGGGGCAATCAGCCCCAGCATTTT.

The chain employs TRBV5-4 and TRBJ2-3, with 9 bases aligning to TRBD2. J lost 1 base, V lost 4 bases, and 1 base had no gene match. This CDR3 is 14 amino acids long. Germline CDR1 is SGHNT and CDR2 is YYREEE (reference sequence). CDR3 residues: CASSPSGGTDTQYF. The CDR3 nucleotides are TGTGCCAGCAGCCCTAGCGGGGGCACAGATACGCAGTATTTT.

This clone was seen a single time. The genes are TRBV4-1 and TRBJ1-2, with 9 bases fitting TRBD1. The germline CDR1 and CDR2 sequences are MGHRA and YSYEKL. The CDR3 loop spans 15 amino acids. V gave up 4 bases and J gave up 4 bases; unmatched junction bases: 7. The CDR3 region has the DNA TGCGCCAGCAGCCCCACCGGGACAGGGCGCTATGGCTACACCTTC. Its translation: CASSPTGTGRYGYTF.

V gene TRBV6-4 combines with J gene TRBJ1-5; D perhaps matches TRBD1 (5 bases). Germline V CDR1 and CDR2: MRHNA, SNTAGT. The CDR3 sequence is 13 residues long. Trimming pared 3 bases from V and 6 bases from J, leaving 9 bases between. This CDR3 is CASSERRGQPQHF. The CDR3 coding sequence is TGTGCCAGCAGTGAAAGGAGGGGTCAGCCCCAGCATTTT.

This sequence joins TRBV7-8 and TRBJ2-7, with D tentatively TRBD2 (6 bases). V lost 1 base and J 11 bases, leaving 15 bases between the germline ends. Germline V gene sequence: CDR1 SGHVS, CDR2 FQNEAQ. The CDR3 sequence is 13 residues long. In DNA, the CDR3 is TGTGCCAGCAGCTTAGAAATTTCGGGGGTTAAGTACTTC. Encoded protein: CASSLEISGVKYF.

The chain recombines TRBV5-6 with TRBJ2-7; D is ambiguous. Trimming pared 3 bases from V and 0 bases from J, leaving 13 bases between. The V gene's germline CDR1 is SGHDT and CDR2 YYEEEE. The CDR3 has 15 residues. The CDR3 is CASSSRGDFSYEQYF. CDR3 bases: TGTGCCAGCAGCTCTCGAGGAGACTTCTCCTACGAGCAGTACTTC.

This clone was detected only a few times. This chain connects TRBV19 to TRBJ2-1, with a possible D match to TRBD2 (5 bases). Germline loops: CDR1 LNHDA, CDR2 SQIVND (reference sequence). There are 12 residues in the CDR3. Trimming shortened V by 0 bases and J by 10 bases, and 7 bases separated the two germline ends. CDR3 bases: TGTGCCAGTAGTATAGACCCGGGGGAGCAGTTCTTC. It encodes CASSIDPGEQFF.

The chain combines TRBV2 with TRBJ1-2; the D gene is possibly TRBD1 (6 bases). In germline, CDR1 is SNHLY, CDR2 FYNNEI. V lost 6 bases to trimming and J lost 5 bases, with 10 bases between them. The CDR3 sequence is 12 residues long. The CDR3 nucleotides read TGTGCCAGCAGCCGGACAGTTTATGGCTACACCTTC. Translating it yields CASSRTVYGYTF.

This chain joins TRBV6-1 and TRBJ1-5; perhaps TRBD1 as D (5 bases). The CDR3 length is 12 residues. V was shortened by 6 bases and J by 4 bases, with 7 bases between the two germline ends. Germline values: CDR1 MNHNS, CDR2 SASEGT. The CDR3 region has the DNA TGTGCCAGCAGCAGGGCAAATCAGCCCCAGCATTTT. It encodes CASSRANQPQHF.

The rearrangement joins TRBV6-5 to TRBJ1-1; TRBD1 matches at 12 bases. V was pared by 6 bases and J by 5 bases, with 7 bases of the junction left unmatched. CDR3 length: 15 amino acids. CDR1 is MNHEY, CDR2 SVGAGI, per germline. CDR3 amino acids: CASRTGDRGRTEAFF. CDR3 DNA sequence: TGTGCCAGCAGAACTGGGGACAGGGGGCGAACTGAAGCTTTCTTT.